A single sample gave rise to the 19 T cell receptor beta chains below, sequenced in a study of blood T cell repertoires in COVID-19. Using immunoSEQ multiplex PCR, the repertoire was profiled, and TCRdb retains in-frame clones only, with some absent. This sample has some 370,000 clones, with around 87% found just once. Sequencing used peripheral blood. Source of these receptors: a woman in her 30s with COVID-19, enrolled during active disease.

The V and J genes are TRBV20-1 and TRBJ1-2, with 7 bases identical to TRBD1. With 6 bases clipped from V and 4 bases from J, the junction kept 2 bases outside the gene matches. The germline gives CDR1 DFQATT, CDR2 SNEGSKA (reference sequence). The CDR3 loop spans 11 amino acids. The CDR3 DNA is TGCAGTGCCAGACAGGGCTATGGCTACACCTTC. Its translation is CSARQGYGYTF.

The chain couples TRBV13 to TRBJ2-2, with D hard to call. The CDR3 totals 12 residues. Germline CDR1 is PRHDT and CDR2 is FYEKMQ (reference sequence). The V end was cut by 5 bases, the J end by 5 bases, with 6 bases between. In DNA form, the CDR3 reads TGTGCCAGCAGCCCCTCGACCGGGGAGCTGTTTTTT. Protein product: CASSPSTGELFF. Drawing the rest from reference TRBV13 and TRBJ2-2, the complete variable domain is AAGVIQSPRHLIKEKRETATLKCYPIPRHDTVYWYQQGPGQDPQFLISFYEKMQSDKGSIPDRFSAQQFSDYHSELNMSSLELGDSALYFCASSPSTGELFFGEGSRLTVL.

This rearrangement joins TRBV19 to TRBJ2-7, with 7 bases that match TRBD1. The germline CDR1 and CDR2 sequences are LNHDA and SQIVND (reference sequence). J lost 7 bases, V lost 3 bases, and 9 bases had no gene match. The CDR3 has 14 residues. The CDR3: CASSMKGQPWEQYF. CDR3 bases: TGTGCCAGTAGTATGAAGGGACAGCCTTGGGAGCAGTACTTC.

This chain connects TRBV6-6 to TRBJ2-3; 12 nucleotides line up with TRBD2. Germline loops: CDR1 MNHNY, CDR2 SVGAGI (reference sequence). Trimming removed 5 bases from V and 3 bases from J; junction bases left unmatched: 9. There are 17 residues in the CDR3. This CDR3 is CASSRYQLAGGTDTQYF. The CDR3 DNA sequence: TGTGCCAGCAGTCGTTACCAACTAGCGGGAGGTACAGATACGCAGTATTTT.

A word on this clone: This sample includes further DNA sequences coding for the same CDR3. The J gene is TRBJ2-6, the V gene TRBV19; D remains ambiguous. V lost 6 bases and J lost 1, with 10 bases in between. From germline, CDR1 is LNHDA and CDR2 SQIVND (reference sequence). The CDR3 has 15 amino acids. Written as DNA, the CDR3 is TGTGCCAGTAGCATCAGATGGTCTGGGGCCAACGTCCTGACTTTC. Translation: CASSIRWSGANVLTF.

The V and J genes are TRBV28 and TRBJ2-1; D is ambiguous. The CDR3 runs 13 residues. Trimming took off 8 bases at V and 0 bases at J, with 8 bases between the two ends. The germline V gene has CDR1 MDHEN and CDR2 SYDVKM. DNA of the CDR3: TGTGCCAGCCTCCAGGACTCCTACAATGAGCAGTTCTTC. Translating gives CASLQDSYNEQFF.

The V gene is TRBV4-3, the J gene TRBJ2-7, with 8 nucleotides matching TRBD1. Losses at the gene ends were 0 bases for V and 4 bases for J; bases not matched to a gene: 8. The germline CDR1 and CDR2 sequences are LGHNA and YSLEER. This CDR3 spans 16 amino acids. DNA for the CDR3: TGCGCCAGCAGCCAAGACTGGACAGGGACTCAGTACGAGCAGTACTTC. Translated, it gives CASSQDWTGTQYEQYF.

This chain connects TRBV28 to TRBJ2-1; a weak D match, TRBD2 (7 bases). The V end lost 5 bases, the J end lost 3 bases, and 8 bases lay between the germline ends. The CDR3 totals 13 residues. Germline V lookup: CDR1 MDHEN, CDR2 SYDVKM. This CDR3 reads CASSRGGYNEQFF. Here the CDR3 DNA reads TGTGCCAGCAGTAGGGGGGGCTACAATGAGCAGTTCTTC.

The DNA for the CDR3 is TGCGCCAGCAGCTGGAACATGGAGAATTCACCCCTCCACTTT. Translation: CASSWNMENSPLHF. This chain joins TRBV5-1 and TRBJ1-6; no firm D call. The germline V gene has CDR1 SGHRS and CDR2 YFSETQ. V was shortened by 3 bases and J by 7 bases, with 11 bases between the two germline ends. The CDR3 totals 14 residues.

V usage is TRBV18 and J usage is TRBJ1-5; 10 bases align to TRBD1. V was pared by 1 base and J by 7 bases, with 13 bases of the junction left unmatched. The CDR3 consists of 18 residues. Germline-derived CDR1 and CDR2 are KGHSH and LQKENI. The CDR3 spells CASSPRGTTGGAGQPQHF. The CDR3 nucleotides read TGTGCCAGCTCACCACGCGGCACGACAGGGGGCGCAGGGCAGCCCCAGCATTTT.

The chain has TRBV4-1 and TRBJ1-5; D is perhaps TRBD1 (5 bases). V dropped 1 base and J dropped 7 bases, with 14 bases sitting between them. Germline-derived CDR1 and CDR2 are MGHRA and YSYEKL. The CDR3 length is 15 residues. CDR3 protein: CASSQGWGGGQPQHF. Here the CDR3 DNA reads TGCGCCAGCAGCCAAGGATGGGGGGGAGGGCAGCCCCAGCATTTT.

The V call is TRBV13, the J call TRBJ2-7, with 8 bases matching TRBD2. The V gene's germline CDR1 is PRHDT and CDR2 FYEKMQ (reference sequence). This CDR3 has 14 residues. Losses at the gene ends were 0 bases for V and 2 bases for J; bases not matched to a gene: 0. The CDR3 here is CASSLGGRAYEQYF. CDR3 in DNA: TGTGCCAGCAGCTTAGGCGGGAGGGCCTACGAGCAGTACTTC.

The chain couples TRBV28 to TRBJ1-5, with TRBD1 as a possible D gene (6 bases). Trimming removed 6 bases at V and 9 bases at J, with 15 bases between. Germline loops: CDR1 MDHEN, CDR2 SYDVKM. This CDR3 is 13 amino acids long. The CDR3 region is CASRYRVPAPQHF. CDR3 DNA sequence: TGTGCCAGCAGATACAGGGTGCCTGCGCCCCAGCATTTT. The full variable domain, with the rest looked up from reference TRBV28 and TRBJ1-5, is DVKVTQSSRYLVKRTGEKVFLECVQDMDHENMFWYRQDPGLGLRLIYFSYDVKMKEKGDIPEGYSVSREKKERFSLILESASTNQTSMYLCASRYRVPAPQHFGDGTRLSIL.

CDR3 in DNA: TGTGCCAGCAGCCCCCGACTAGCGGGTACTAGCACAGATACGCAGTATTTT. Residues: CASSPRLAGTSTDTQYF. The chain is built from TRBV7-3 and TRBJ2-3, with 10 bases identical to TRBD2. CDR1 SGHTA and CDR2 FQGTGA come from the germline V gene. The CDR3 spans 17 residues. Trimming at V came to 5 bases and at J to 0 bases, leaving 8 bases not matched to a gene.

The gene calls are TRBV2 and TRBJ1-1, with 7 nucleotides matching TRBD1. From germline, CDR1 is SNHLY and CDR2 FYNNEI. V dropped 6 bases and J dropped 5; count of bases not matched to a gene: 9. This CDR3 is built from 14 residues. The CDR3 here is CASRKGGADTEAFF. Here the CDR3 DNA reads TGTGCCAGCAGAAAAGGGGGCGCGGATACTGAAGCTTTCTTT.

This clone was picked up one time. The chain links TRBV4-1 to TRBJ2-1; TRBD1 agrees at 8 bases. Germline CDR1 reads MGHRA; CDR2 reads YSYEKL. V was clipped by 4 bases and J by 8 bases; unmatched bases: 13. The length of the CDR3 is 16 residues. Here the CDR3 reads CASSLLPDRVGDEQFF. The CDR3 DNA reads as TGCGCCAGCAGCCTCTTACCGGACAGGGTAGGGGATGAGCAGTTCTTC.

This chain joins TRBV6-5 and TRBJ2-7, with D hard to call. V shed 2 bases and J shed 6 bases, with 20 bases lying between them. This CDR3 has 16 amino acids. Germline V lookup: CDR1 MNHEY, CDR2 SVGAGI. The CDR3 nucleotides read TGTGCCAGCAGTTACACCCTGAGGATCCTCCCCTCCGAGCAGTACTTC. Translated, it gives CASSYTLRILPSEQYF.

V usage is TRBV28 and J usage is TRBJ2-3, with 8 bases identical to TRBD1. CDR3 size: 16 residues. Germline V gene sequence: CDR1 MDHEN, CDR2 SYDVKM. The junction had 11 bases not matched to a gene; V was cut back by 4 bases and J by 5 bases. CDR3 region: CASSSRTGKREDTQYF. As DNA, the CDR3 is TGTGCCAGCAGTTCTCGGACAGGGAAAAGGGAAGATACGCAGTATTTT. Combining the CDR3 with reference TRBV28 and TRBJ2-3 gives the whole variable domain DVKVTQSSRYLVKRTGEKVFLECVQDMDHENMFWYRQDPGLGLRLIYFSYDVKMKEKGDIPEGYSVSREKKERFSLILESASTNQTSMYLCASSSRTGKREDTQYFGPGTRLTVL.

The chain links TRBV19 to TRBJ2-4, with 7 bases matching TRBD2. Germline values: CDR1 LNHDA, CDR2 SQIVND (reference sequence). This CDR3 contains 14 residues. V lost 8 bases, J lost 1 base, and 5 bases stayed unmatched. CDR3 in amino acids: CASASGSAKNIQYF. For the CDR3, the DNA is TGTGCCAGTGCTAGCGGATCTGCCAAAAACATTCAGTACTTC.